This T cell receptor beta chain was found in a study of blood T cell repertoires in COVID-19. Here immunoSEQ multiplex PCR was the method, and the copy in TCRdb shows in-frame clones only, minus some. The sample yields a few hundred thousand clones, roughly 77% seen once. Details on this clone: One end of the junction fails to match germline, which may point to a read error.

The germline V gene encodes CDR1 MNHEY and CDR2 SVGAGI. This CDR3 has 15 residues. The TCR comes from a man in his forties who had recovered from COVID-19. Sequences were obtained from PBMCs or T cells enriched from blood (not recorded which). The gene calls are TRBV6-5 and TRBJ2-1; D possibly corresponds to TRBD1 (6 bases). The CDR3 nucleotides are TGTGCCAGCAGTGACTCTCTACAGGGTCGGGATGAGCAGTTCTTC. It encodes CASSDSLQGRDEQFF.